This T cell receptor beta chain was observed in a study of blood T cell repertoires in COVID-19. About the research overall: Material from acute and convalescent COVID-19 was sourced from the United States, Italy and Spain.

The assay was immunoSEQ multiplex PCR, and TCRdb's table has in-frame clones only and misses some. The sample lists 280,000 or so clones, roughly 88% occurring once. Germline V gene sequence: CDR1 DFQATT, CDR2 SNEGSKA (reference sequence). The trim removed 3 bases at V and 3 bases at J, leaving 7 bases unmatched. The CDR3 runs to 14 residues. Sample: peripheral blood. The V call is TRBV20-1, the J call TRBJ2-7, with 8 bases matching TRBD2. The sequence came from a man between 18 and 29 years old with active or convalescent COVID-19. CDR3 nucleotide sequence: TGCAGTGCTAGTAGAGCGGGGGCAAACTACGAGCAGTACTTC. Amino acid sequence: CSASRAGANYEQYF.